Listed here are 9 T cell receptor beta chains from one sample, sequenced in a study of beta chain features in type 1 diabetes. The authors reverse transcribed all of the isolated RNA, so sequencing captured expressed TCRB transcripts. Libraries were prepared by immunoSEQ multiplex PCR; TCRdb keeps only in-frame clonotypes and omits some of them. Of about 180,000 clones in the sample, about an eighth were seen once. Sequencing input: central memory CD4+ T cells from blood. Every receptor here comes from a woman between 18 and 29 years old in good health.

This clone was detected a few times. The rearrangement joins TRBV6-6 to TRBJ2-7, with D perhaps matching TRBD1 (6 bases). Germline V gene lookup returns CDR1 MNHNY and CDR2 SVGAGI (reference sequence). This CDR3 region has 14 residues. Trimming took 4 bases from V and 2 from J, leaving 12 bases between them. The CDR3 sequence: CASSFDRFTYEQYF. CDR3 in DNA: TGTGCCAGCAGTTTTGACAGGTTTACCTACGAGCAGTACTTC.

The V call is TRBV5-6, the J call TRBJ2-1, with 8 nucleotides matching TRBD1. Germline CDR1 and CDR2: SGHDT and YYEEEE. The CDR3 is made up of 13 amino acids. The V and J ends lost 3 bases and 8 bases, in that order; junction bases with no gene match: 4. The CDR3 bases are TGTGCCAGCAGCTATGACAGGGGCGATGAGCAGTTCTTC. As protein: CASSYDRGDEQFF.

This clone showed up many times. The same CDR3 is also encoded by other DNA sequences in this sample. The chain couples TRBV7-2 to TRBJ2-3, with TRBD2 as a possible D gene (6 bases). The CDR3 covers 16 residues. V lost 0 bases and J 2 bases, leaving 12 bases between the germline ends. Germline CDR1 is SGHTA and CDR2 is FQGNSA. The DNA of the CDR3 is TGTGCCAGCAGCTTAGCTCTGGCGGGGTCCACAGATACGCAGTATTTT. Residues: CASSLALAGSTDTQYF.

This clone was seen only a few times. The chain couples TRBV4-1 to TRBJ2-2, with D unclear. This CDR3 spans 18 amino acids. Between the trimmed V and J ends, which lost 0 bases and 2 bases, there was a span of 16 bases. Germline CDR1 reads MGHRA; CDR2 reads YSYEKL. CDR3 residues: CASSQDTSSLLNTGELFF. CDR3 DNA sequence: TGCGCCAGCAGCCAAGACACATCGTCCCTCTTAAACACCGGGGAGCTGTTTTTT.

V gene TRBV5-1 combines with J gene TRBJ2-5; TRBD2 might be the D (6 bases). This CDR3 has 14 amino acids. Germline CDR1 and CDR2: SGHRS and YFSETQ. The V and J ends lost 2 bases and 4 bases respectively, with 12 bases between them. The CDR3 coding sequence is TGCGCCAGCAGCTTACCAGGGACTGCAGAGACCCAGTACTTC. This encodes CASSLPGTAETQYF.

V usage is TRBV10-1 and J usage is TRBJ2-7; D is unresolved. The V gene's germline CDR1 is WNHNN and CDR2 SYGVQD (reference sequence). Trimming took off 9 bases at V and 3 bases at J, with 3 bases between the two ends. This CDR3 contains 9 residues. The CDR3 DNA reads TGCGCCAGGTACTACGAGCAGTACTTC. Amino acids: CARYYEQYF.

The gene calls are TRBV2 and TRBJ2-7; 14 nucleotides agree with TRBD2. CDR1 is SNHLY, CDR2 FYNNEI, per germline. V shed 7 bases and J 4 bases; nucleotides not matched to a gene: 12. The CDR3 length is 17 residues. The CDR3 is CASISGTSGSSGYEQYF. CDR3 nucleotide sequence: TGTGCCAGCATCTCCGGGACTAGCGGGAGTTCGGGGTACGAGCAGTACTTC.

In its sample, this clone was seen a few times. The CDR3 DNA is TGTGCCAGCAGCGTTAACCAGGGCCCAGATACGCAGTATTTT. It translates to CASSVNQGPDTQYF. This chain links TRBV9 with TRBJ2-3; D may be TRBD1 (5 bases). CDR1 and CDR2 from the germline V gene are SGDLS and YYNGEE. Trimming cost V 2 bases and J 4 bases, with 11 bases left between them. This CDR3 is built from 14 residues.

This chain connects TRBV29-1 to TRBJ2-7; 8 nucleotides align to TRBD2. The CDR3 extends over 16 amino acids. Germline CDR1 is SQVTM and CDR2 is ANQGSEA. V was clipped by 0 bases and J by 0 bases; unmatched bases: 7. Written as DNA, the CDR3 is TGCAGCGTTGAAGATACACGCGGGAGGCACTCCTACGAGCAGTACTTC. This codes for CSVEDTRGRHSYEQYF.